This T cell receptor beta chain was profiled in a study of blood T cell repertoires in COVID-19. Whole-study context: Sites across the United States, Italy and Spain contributed samples from acute and convalescent COVID-19. Sources were T cells, B-cell-depleted T cells, or PBMCs; the material itself was cDNA or gDNA.

Original handling: It was from reference gene primer amplification that nucleated cell counts were estimated. Sequenced by immunoSEQ multiplex PCR; TCRdb stores in-frame clones only, minus some. V and J calls and clone size are given by that table; D and trimming were obtained from the DNA. The repertoire includes some 250,000 clones, 70% to 85% of them detected once, and about 3.5% sits in the top ten. The CDR3 runs to 17 residues. Germline lookup yields CDR1 LGHDT and CDR2 YNNKEL (reference sequence). V was pared by 4 bases and J by 5 bases, with 11 bases of the junction left unmatched. Sequenced input: peripheral blood. This TCR came from an elderly woman with acute or convalescent COVID-19. The chain carries TRBV3-1 (or the pseudogene TRBV3-2) and TRBJ2-3; 11 bases fit TRBD2. The CDR3: CASSRTSGLLRGDTQYF. CDR3 DNA: TGTGCCAGCAGCCGGACTAGCGGGCTCTTGAGGGGAGATACGCAGTATTTT.